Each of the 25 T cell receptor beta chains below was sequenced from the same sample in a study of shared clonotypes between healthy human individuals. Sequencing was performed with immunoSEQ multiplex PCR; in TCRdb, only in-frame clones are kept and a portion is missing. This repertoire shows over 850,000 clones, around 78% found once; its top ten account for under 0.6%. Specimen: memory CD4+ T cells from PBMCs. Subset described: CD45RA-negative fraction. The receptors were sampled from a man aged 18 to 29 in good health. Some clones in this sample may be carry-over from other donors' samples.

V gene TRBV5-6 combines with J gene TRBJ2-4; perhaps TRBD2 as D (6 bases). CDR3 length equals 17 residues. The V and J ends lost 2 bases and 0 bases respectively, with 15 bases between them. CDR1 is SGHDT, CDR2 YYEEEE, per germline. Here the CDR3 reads CASSLRAAGTAKNIQYF. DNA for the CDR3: TGTGCCAGCAGCTTAAGGGCCGCGGGAACAGCCAAAAACATTCAGTACTTC.

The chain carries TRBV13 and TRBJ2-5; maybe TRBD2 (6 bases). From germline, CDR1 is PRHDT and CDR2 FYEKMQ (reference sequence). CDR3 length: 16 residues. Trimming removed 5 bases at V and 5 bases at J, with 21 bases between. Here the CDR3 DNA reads TGTGCCAGCAGCCCGCCCGGGAGAATCGTCGGGGAGACCCAGTACTTC. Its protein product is CASSPPGRIVGETQYF.

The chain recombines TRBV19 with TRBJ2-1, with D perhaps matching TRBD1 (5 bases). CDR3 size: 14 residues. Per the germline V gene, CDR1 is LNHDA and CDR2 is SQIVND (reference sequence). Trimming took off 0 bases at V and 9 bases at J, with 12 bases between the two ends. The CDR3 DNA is TGTGCCAGTAGTATAGAGGTTAGGGGAAGTGAGCAGTTCTTC. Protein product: CASSIEVRGSEQFF. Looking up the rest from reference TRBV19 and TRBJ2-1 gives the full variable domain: DGGITQSPKYLFRKEGQNVTLSCEQNLNHDAMYWYRQDPGQGLRLIYYSQIVNDFQKGDIAEGYSVSREKKESFPLTVTSAQKNPTAFYLCASSIEVRGSEQFFGPGTRLTVL.

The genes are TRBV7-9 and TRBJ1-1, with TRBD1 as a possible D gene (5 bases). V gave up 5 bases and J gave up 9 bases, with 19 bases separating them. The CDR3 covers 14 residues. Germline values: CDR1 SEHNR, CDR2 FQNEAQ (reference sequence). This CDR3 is CASSLPGAPLKAFF. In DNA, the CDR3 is TGTGCCAGCAGCCTCCCCGGGGCTCCTTTGAAAGCTTTCTTT.

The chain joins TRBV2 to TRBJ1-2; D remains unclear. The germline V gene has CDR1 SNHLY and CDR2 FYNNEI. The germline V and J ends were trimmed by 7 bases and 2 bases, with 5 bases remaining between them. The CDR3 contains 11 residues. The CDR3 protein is CASTDNYGYTF. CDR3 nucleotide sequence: TGTGCCAGCACCGACAACTATGGCTACACCTTC. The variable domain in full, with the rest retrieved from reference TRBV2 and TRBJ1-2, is EPEVTQTPSHQVTQMGQEVILRCVPISNHLYFYWYRQILGQKVEFLVSFYNNEISEKSEIFDDQFSVERPDGSNFTLKIRSTKLEDSAMYFCASTDNYGYTFGSGTRLTVV.

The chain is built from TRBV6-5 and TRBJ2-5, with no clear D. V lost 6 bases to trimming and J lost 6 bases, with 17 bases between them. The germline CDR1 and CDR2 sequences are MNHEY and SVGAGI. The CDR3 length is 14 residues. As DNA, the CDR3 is TGTGCCAGCAGGCCACCTGGCGGCATCCAGACCCAGTACTTC. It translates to CASRPPGGIQTQYF.

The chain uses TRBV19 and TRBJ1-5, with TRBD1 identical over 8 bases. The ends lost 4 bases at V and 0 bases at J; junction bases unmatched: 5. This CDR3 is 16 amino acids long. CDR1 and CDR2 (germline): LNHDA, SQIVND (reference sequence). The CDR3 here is CASSRQGTYSNQPQHF. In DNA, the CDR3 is TGTGCCAGTAGTAGACAGGGGACTTATAGCAATCAGCCCCAGCATTTT.

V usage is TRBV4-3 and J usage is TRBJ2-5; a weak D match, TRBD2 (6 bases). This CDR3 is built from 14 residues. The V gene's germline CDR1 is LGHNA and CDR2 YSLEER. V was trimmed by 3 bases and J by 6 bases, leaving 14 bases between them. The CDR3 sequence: CASSQLGTSKTQYF. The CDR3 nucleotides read TGCGCCAGCAGCCAGCTAGGGACTTCGAAGACCCAGTACTTC.

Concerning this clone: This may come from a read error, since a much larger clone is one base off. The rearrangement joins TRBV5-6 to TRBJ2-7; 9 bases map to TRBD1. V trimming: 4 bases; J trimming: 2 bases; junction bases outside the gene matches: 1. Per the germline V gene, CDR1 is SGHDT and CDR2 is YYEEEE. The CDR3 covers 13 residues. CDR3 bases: TGTGCCAGCAGCGACAGGGGGACCTACGAGCAGTACTTC. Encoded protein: CASSDRGTYEQYF. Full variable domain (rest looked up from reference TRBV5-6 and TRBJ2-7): DAGVTQSPTHLIKTRGQQVTLRCSPKSGHDTVSWYQQALGQGPQFIFQYYEEEERQRGNFPDRFSGHQFPNYSSELNVNALLLGDSALYLCASSDRGTYEQYFGPGTRLTVT.

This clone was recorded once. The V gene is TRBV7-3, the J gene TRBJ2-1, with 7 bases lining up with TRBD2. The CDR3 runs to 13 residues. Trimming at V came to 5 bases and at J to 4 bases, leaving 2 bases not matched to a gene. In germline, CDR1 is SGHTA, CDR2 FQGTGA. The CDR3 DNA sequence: TGTGCCAGCAGCCGCGGGGGATACAATGAGCAGTTCTTC. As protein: CASSRGGYNEQFF.

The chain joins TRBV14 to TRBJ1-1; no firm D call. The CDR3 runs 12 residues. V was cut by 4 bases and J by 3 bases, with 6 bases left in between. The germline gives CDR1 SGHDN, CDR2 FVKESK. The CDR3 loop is CASSPQYTEAFF. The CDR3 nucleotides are TGTGCCAGCAGCCCACAATACACTGAAGCTTTCTTT.

CDR3 sequence reads: CASRDSGREADTQYF. The CDR3 DNA reads TGCGCCAGCAGGGATAGCGGGAGGGAGGCAGATACGCAGTATTTT. This rearrangement joins TRBV5-1 to TRBJ2-3; TRBD2 aligns across 11 bases. CDR1 and CDR2 (germline): SGHRS, YFSETQ. The V segment lost 5 bases and the J segment 4 bases; nucleotides outside the gene matches: 6. The CDR3 consists of 15 residues.

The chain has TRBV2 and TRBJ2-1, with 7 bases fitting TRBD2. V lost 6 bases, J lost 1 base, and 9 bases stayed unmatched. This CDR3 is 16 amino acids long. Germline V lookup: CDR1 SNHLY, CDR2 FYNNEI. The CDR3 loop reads CASSYRLARSYNEQFF. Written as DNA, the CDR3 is TGTGCCAGCAGCTACAGACTAGCCCGGTCCTACAATGAGCAGTTCTTC.

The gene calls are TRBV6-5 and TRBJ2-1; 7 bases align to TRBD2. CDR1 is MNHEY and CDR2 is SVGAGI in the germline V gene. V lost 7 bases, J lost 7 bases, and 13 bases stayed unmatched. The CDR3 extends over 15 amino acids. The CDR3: CASIDSGRGRNEQFF. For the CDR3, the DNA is TGTGCCAGCATCGACTCGGGACGCGGGAGAAATGAGCAGTTCTTC.

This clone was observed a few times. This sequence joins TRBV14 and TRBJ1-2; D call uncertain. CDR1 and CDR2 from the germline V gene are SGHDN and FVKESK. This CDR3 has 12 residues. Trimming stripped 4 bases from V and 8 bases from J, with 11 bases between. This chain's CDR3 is CASSLTEIGYTF. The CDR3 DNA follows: TGTGCCAGCAGCCTCACGGAGATCGGCTACACCTTC.

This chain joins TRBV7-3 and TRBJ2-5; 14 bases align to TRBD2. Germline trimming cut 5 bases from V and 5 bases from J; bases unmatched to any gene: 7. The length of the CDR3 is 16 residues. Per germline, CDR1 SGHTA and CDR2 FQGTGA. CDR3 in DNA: TGTGCCAGCAGCGTCGGACTAGCGGGAGGAGAGGAGACCCAGTACTTC. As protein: CASSVGLAGGEETQYF.

CDR3 region: CASGRGGSATNEKLFF. Written as DNA, the CDR3 is TGTGCCAGCGGGAGGGGGGGGTCTGCAACTAATGAAAAACTGTTTTTT. The chain joins TRBV28 to TRBJ1-4, with D possibly being TRBD1 (6 bases). The germline CDR1 and CDR2 sequences are MDHEN and SYDVKM. The CDR3 is 16 residues long. Deletions cut 8 bases from V and 0 bases from J, with 16 bases between.

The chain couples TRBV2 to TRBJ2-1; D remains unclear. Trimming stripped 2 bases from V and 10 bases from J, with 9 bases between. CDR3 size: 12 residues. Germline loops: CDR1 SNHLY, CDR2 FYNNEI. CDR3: CASSESSSEQFF. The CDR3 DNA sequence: TGTGCCAGCAGTGAAAGTAGCAGCGAGCAGTTCTTC.

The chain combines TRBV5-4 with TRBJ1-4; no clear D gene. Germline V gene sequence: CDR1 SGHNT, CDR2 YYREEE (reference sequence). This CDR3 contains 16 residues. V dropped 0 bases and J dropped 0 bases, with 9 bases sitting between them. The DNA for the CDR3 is TGTGCCAGCAGCTTGGACCCAGGTGCAACTAATGAAAAACTGTTTTTT. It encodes CASSLDPGATNEKLFF.

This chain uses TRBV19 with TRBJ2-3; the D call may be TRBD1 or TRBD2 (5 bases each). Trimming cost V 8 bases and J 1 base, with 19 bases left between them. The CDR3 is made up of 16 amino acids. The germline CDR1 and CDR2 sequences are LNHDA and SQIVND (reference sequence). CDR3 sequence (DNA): TGTGCCAGTCCCCCCCGGGGCTTCACCGGCACAGATACGCAGTATTTT. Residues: CASPPRGFTGTDTQYF. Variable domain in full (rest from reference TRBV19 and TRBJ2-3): DGGITQSPKYLFRKEGQNVTLSCEQNLNHDAMYWYRQDPGQGLRLIYYSQIVNDFQKGDIAEGYSVSREKKESFPLTVTSAQKNPTAFYLCASPPRGFTGTDTQYFGPGTRLTVL.

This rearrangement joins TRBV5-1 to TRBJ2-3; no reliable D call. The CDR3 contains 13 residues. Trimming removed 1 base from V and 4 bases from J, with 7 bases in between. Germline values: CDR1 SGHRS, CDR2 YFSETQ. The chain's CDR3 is CASSLLSPDTQYF. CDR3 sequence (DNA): TGCGCCAGCAGCTTGTTAAGTCCAGATACGCAGTATTTT.

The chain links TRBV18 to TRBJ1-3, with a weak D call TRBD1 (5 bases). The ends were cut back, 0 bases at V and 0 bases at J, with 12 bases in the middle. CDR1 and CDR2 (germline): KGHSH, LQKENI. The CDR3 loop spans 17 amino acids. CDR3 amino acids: CASSPPNRLDSGNTIYF. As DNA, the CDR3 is TGTGCCAGCTCACCACCGAACAGGCTTGACTCTGGAAACACCATATATTTT.

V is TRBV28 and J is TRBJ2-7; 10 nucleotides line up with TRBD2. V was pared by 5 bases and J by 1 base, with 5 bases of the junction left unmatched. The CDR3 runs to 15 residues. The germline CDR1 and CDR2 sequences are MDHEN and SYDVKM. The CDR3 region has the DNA TGTGCCAGCAGTCCCGGGACTAGCGCTTCCTACGAGCAGTACTTC. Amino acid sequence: CASSPGTSASYEQYF. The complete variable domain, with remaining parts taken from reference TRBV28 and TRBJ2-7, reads DVKVTQSSRYLVKRTGEKVFLECVQDMDHENMFWYRQDPGLGLRLIYFSYDVKMKEKGDIPEGYSVSREKKERFSLILESASTNQTSMYLCASSPGTSASYEQYFGPGTRLTVT.

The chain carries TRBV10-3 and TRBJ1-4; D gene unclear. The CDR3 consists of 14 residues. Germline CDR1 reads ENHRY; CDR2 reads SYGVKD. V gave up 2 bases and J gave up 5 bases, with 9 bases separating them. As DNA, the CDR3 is TGTGCCATCAGTGAGGACGGGAGGAATGAAAAACTGTTTTTT. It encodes CAISEDGRNEKLFF.

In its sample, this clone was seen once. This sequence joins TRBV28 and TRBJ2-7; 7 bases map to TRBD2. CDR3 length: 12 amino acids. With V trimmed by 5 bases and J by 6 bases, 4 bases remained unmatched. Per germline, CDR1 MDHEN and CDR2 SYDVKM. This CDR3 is CASSQAGREQYF. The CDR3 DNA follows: TGTGCCAGCAGTCAAGCGGGACGCGAGCAGTACTTC. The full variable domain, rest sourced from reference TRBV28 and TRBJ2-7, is DVKVTQSSRYLVKRTGEKVFLECVQDMDHENMFWYRQDPGLGLRLIYFSYDVKMKEKGDIPEGYSVSREKKERFSLILESASTNQTSMYLCASSQAGREQYFGPGTRLTVT.